This entry lists 31 T cell receptor beta chains sequenced from one sample in a study of blood T cell repertoires in COVID-19. The method was immunoSEQ multiplex PCR; TCRdb's version includes in-frame clones alone and lacks a portion of them. The repertoire holds about 190,000 clones, with about 88% as singletons. Sequenced sample: peripheral blood. The origin of the receptors is a man in his forties with active or convalescent COVID-19.

This sequence joins TRBV23-1 and TRBJ1-2; 9 bases map to TRBD1. TRBV23-1 is given ORF status, its function remaining uncertain. The CDR3 totals 20 residues. The V segment lost 2 bases and the J segment 0 bases; nucleotides outside the gene matches: 16. In nucleotides, the CDR3 is TGCGCCAGCAGTCAACCGGGACAGGGAGGCCGATCACTCCCTAACTATGGCTACACCTTC. Amino acids: CASSQPGQGGRSLPNYGYTF.

V gene TRBV6-6 combines with J gene TRBJ1-2; TRBD1 agrees at 9 bases. The V segment lost 1 base and the J segment 4 bases; nucleotides outside the gene matches: 1. Germline loops: CDR1 MNHNY, CDR2 SVGAGI (reference sequence). This CDR3 contains 14 residues. DNA for the CDR3: TGTGCCAGCAGTTACTTGACAGGGGGCTATGGCTACACCTTC. Translation gives CASSYLTGGYGYTF.

This rearrangement joins TRBV5-8 to TRBJ1-1, with 7 positions matching TRBD1. Per germline, CDR1 SGHTS and CDR2 YDEGEE. With V trimmed by 8 bases and J by 6 bases, 13 bases remained unmatched. The CDR3 loop spans 14 amino acids. CDR3 region: CARPGQTFFSEAFF. The DNA of the CDR3 is TGTGCCAGGCCGGGACAGACCTTTTTTTCTGAAGCTTTCTTT.

The rearrangement uses TRBV5-5 and TRBJ2-6; 7 positions agree with TRBD2. The CDR3 is 17 residues long. Trimming at V came to 3 bases and at J to 0 bases, leaving 6 bases not matched to a gene. Germline values: CDR1 SGHKS, CDR2 YYEKEE (reference sequence). The CDR3 region is CASSWGGASSGANVLTF. In DNA, the CDR3 is TGTGCCAGCAGCTGGGGAGGGGCCAGCTCTGGGGCCAACGTCCTGACTTTC.

The chain employs TRBV2 and TRBJ2-3; 8 bases match TRBD2. Losses at the gene ends were 3 bases for V and 4 bases for J; bases not matched to a gene: 9. Germline lookup yields CDR1 SNHLY and CDR2 FYNNEI. This CDR3 spans 16 amino acids. The CDR3 coding sequence is TGTGCCAGCAGTGAGTTGGGGACTAGAAGGGCAGATACGCAGTATTTT. Its translation: CASSELGTRRADTQYF.

The DNA for the CDR3 is TGCGCCAGCAGCCAAGATGCGGGCTCTGGAAACACCATATATTTT. This encodes CASSQDAGSGNTIYF. V gene TRBV4-1 combines with J gene TRBJ1-3; D unresolved. V lost 0 bases and J 0 bases, leaving 6 bases between the germline ends. CDR3 length equals 15 residues. Germline lookup yields CDR1 MGHRA and CDR2 YSYEKL.

The CDR3 loop is CATLEGPNQPQHF. In nucleotides, the CDR3 is TGTGCCACCCTGGAGGGACCAAATCAGCCCCAGCATTTT. The V call is TRBV2, the J call TRBJ1-5, with TRBD1 as a possible D gene (5 bases). CDR1 and CDR2 (germline): SNHLY, FYNNEI. V lost 10 bases, J lost 4 bases, and 14 bases lay in between. This CDR3 region has 13 residues.

This chain links TRBV5-1 with TRBJ2-3; D may be TRBD1 (5 bases). The germline V gene has CDR1 SGHRS and CDR2 YFSETQ. CDR3 length equals 14 residues. V was trimmed by 0 bases and J by 4 bases, leaving 9 bases between them. The CDR3 DNA reads TGCGCCAGCAGCTTGGACAGGTTTGCAGATACGCAGTATTTT. It yields the protein CASSLDRFADTQYF.

The chain links TRBV19 to TRBJ1-1; D not certain. From germline, CDR1 is LNHDA and CDR2 SQIVND (reference sequence). V shed 5 bases and J shed 6 bases, with 10 bases lying between them. The CDR3 has 12 residues. The CDR3 coding sequence is TGTGCCAGTAGTGTTGGAGAGGCTGAAGCTTTCTTT. This gives the protein CASSVGEAEAFF.

The chain joins TRBV2 to TRBJ1-2; 10 nucleotides align to TRBD1. Germline V CDR1 and CDR2: SNHLY, FYNNEI. The CDR3 length is 14 residues. J lost 2 bases, V lost 7 bases, and 4 bases had no gene match. CDR3 residues: CASNMDRGNYGYTF. Written as DNA, the CDR3 is TGTGCCAGCAACATGGACAGGGGGAACTATGGCTACACCTTC.

The V gene is TRBV19, the J gene TRBJ1-5; D may be TRBD1 (6 bases). The CDR3 consists of 14 residues. Germline V CDR1 and CDR2: LNHDA, SQIVND (reference sequence). V lost 3 bases, J lost 7 bases, and 13 bases lay in between. CDR3 nucleotides: TGTGCCAGTAGTATGGCAGGGGCTTCCCAGCCCCAGCATTTT. Amino acid sequence: CASSMAGASQPQHF.

This clone has a handful of counts. The chain is built from TRBV19 and TRBJ2-7, with 13 positions matching TRBD2. CDR3 length: 17 amino acids. Germline V gene sequence: CDR1 LNHDA, CDR2 SQIVND (reference sequence). V was pared by 6 bases and J by 0 bases, with 8 bases of the junction left unmatched. DNA of the CDR3: TGTGCCAGTAGCCGGCGGACTAGCGGGGGACTCTCCTACGAGCAGTACTTC. Encoded protein: CASSRRTSGGLSYEQYF. Full variable domain (rest looked up from reference TRBV19 and TRBJ2-7): DGGITQSPKYLFRKEGQNVTLSCEQNLNHDAMYWYRQDPGQGLRLIYYSQIVNDFQKGDIAEGYSVSREKKESFPLTVTSAQKNPTAFYLCASSRRTSGGLSYEQYFGPGTRLTVT.

The genes are TRBV7-6 and TRBJ2-7, with TRBD2 matching 11 bases. The CDR3 is made up of 15 amino acids. Per germline, CDR1 SGHVS and CDR2 FNYEAQ. V trimming: 5 bases; J trimming: 3 bases; junction bases outside the gene matches: 6. The DNA of the CDR3 is TGTGCCAGCAGCCCCGGTACTAGCGGGGGCTACGAGCAGTACTTC. This translates into CASSPGTSGGYEQYF.

V and J are TRBV20-1 and TRBJ2-3, with D unclear. Germline V gene data show CDR1 as DFQATT and CDR2 as SNEGSKA (reference sequence). The CDR3 is 13 residues long. V lost 3 bases and J lost 6, with 13 bases in between. The CDR3 DNA is TGCAGTGCTAGTTTCCCACCTCGGGATACGCAGTATTTT. Protein product: CSASFPPRDTQYF.

The chain carries TRBV4-3 and TRBJ1-1; D perhaps matches TRBD1 (6 bases). CDR1 and CDR2 (germline): LGHNA, YSLEER. V was shortened by 1 base and J by 0 bases, with 12 bases between the two germline ends. The CDR3 spans 16 residues. CDR3 DNA: TGCGCCAGCAGCCAAGCTTTTCGGACAGTGAACACTGAAGCTTTCTTT. Translating it yields CASSQAFRTVNTEAFF.

The chain is built from TRBV7-2 and TRBJ2-7; a possible D gene is TRBD1 (5 bases). The germline V gene encodes CDR1 SGHTA and CDR2 FQGNSA. This CDR3 spans 15 amino acids. Trimming took 1 base from V and 2 from J, leaving 12 bases between them. Written as DNA, the CDR3 is TGTGCCAGCAGCTTAGTAGGGGTGCGAACCTACGAGCAGTACTTC. Translated: CASSLVGVRTYEQYF.

The V and J genes are TRBV2 and TRBJ1-5; the match to TRBD1 covers 8 bases. This CDR3 is 16 amino acids long. With 7 bases clipped from V and 3 bases from J, the junction kept 11 bases outside the gene matches. Germline V lookup: CDR1 SNHLY, CDR2 FYNNEI. The CDR3 sequence: CASTGDHRGYNQPQHF. CDR3 coding DNA: TGTGCCAGCACCGGAGACCACAGGGGGTACAATCAGCCCCAGCATTTT.

The chain joins TRBV27 to TRBJ2-1; weak D call: TRBD2 (6 bases). The germline V gene has CDR1 MNHEY and CDR2 SMNVEV (reference sequence). The CDR3 is made up of 16 amino acids. V lost 5 bases to trimming and J lost 7 bases, with 21 bases between them. The chain's CDR3 is CASSVDLAGGFNEQFF. The CDR3 coding sequence is TGTGCCAGCAGTGTAGATCTAGCTGGGGGGTTTAATGAGCAGTTCTTC.

This clone showed up just a few times. The rearrangement links TRBV29-1 to TRBJ2-7; D remains ambiguous. The V and J ends lost 1 base and 3 bases respectively, with 7 bases between them. The CDR3 contains 12 residues. CDR1 and CDR2 (germline): SQVTM, ANQGSEA. The CDR3 bases are TGCAGCGTTGAAGCCAACAGCTACGAGCAGTACTTC. Amino acid sequence: CSVEANSYEQYF.

This clone has only one observation. The chain couples TRBV5-1 to TRBJ1-2; D is unclear. CDR1 is SGHRS and CDR2 is YFSETQ in the germline V gene. Trimming took 2 bases from V and 6 from J, leaving 8 bases between them. The CDR3 runs 12 residues. DNA of the CDR3: TGCGCCAGCAGCTTTGGGCCCAATGGCTACACCTTC. Protein sequence: CASSFGPNGYTF. The full variable domain, with the rest looked up from reference TRBV5-1 and TRBJ1-2, is KAGVTQTPRYLIKTRGQQVTLSCSPISGHRSVSWYQQTPGQGLQFLFEYFSETQRNKGNFPGRFSGRQFSNSRSEMNVSTLELGDSALYLCASSFGPNGYTFGSGTRLTVV.

The chain joins TRBV5-8 to TRBJ2-1; 11 bases are a match to TRBD1. The junction had 3 bases not matched to a gene; V was cut back by 0 bases and J by 4 bases. Looked up from germline, CDR1 is SGHTS and CDR2 is YDEGEE. The CDR3 length is 16 residues. The CDR3 is CASSLAGTGGYNEQFF. CDR3 bases: TGTGCCAGCAGCTTGGCCGGGACAGGGGGTTACAATGAGCAGTTCTTC.

This clone was picked up a small number of times. V gene TRBV3-1 (or the pseudogene TRBV3-2) combines with J gene TRBJ1-5, with D unclear. Germline CDR1 and CDR2: LGHDT and YNNKEL (reference sequence). V dropped 0 bases and J dropped 2 bases, with 8 bases sitting between them. This CDR3 is built from 15 residues. CDR3 nucleotide sequence: TGTGCCAGCAGCCAAGATCGACATGGCAATCAGCCCCAGCATTTT. Residues: CASSQDRHGNQPQHF.

The V and J genes are TRBV29-1 and TRBJ1-6; 11 bases are a match to TRBD1. CDR3 length: 15 amino acids. Trimming at V came to 6 bases and at J to 10 bases, leaving 11 bases not matched to a gene. Per the germline V gene, CDR1 is SQVTM and CDR2 is ANQGSEA. DNA of the CDR3: TGCAGCGTGGGAATGGAGGGACAGGGGGGATCACCCCTCCACTTT. Translation: CSVGMEGQGGSPLHF.

This clone showed up just a few times. The chain has TRBV11-3 and TRBJ1-4; TRBD1 matches at 7 bases. The length of the CDR3 is 16 residues. Per the germline V gene, CDR1 is SGHNT and CDR2 is YENEEA. Trimming cost V 5 bases and J 0 bases; bases outside gene matches: 6. The CDR3 DNA is TGTGCCAGCAGCCAAACAGGGGAGGCAACTAATGAAAAACTGTTTTTT. Encoded protein: CASSQTGEATNEKLFF.

The chain recombines TRBV7-9 with TRBJ2-5; D perhaps matches TRBD1 (6 bases). CDR3 length: 17 amino acids. The V gene lost 4 bases and the J gene lost 0 bases, with 18 bases spanning the gap. Germline V gene sequence: CDR1 SEHNR, CDR2 FQNEAQ (reference sequence). The CDR3 region is CASSYPPGEQDQETQYF. The CDR3, as DNA: TGTGCCAGCAGCTACCCCCCAGGGGAACAAGACCAAGAGACCCAGTACTTC.

The chain joins TRBV10-3 to TRBJ2-3, with TRBD1 matching 10 bases. From germline, CDR1 is ENHRY and CDR2 SYGVKD. The CDR3 has 17 residues. With 4 bases clipped from V and 4 bases from J, the junction kept 11 bases outside the gene matches. The CDR3 loop reads CAISGLGTGEGADTQYF. For the CDR3, the DNA is TGTGCCATCAGTGGGCTTGGGACAGGGGAAGGTGCAGATACGCAGTATTTT.

V is TRBV7-2 and J is TRBJ1-2; tentatively, D is TRBD1 (6 bases). The CDR3 is made up of 12 amino acids. CDR1 SGHTA and CDR2 FQGNSA come from the germline V gene. The germline V and J ends were trimmed by 5 bases and 5 bases, with 9 bases remaining between them. This chain's CDR3 is CASSVDSYGYTF. In DNA, the CDR3 is TGTGCCAGCAGCGTGGACAGTTATGGCTACACCTTC. The variable domain in full, with the rest retrieved from reference TRBV7-2 and TRBJ1-2, is GAGVSQSPSNKVTEKGKDVELRCDPISGHTALYWYRQSLGQGLEFLIYFQGNSAPDKSGLPSDRFSAERTGGSVSTLTIQRTQQEDSAVYLCASSVDSYGYTFGSGTRLTVV.

The V call is TRBV29-1, the J call TRBJ2-7; D not resolved. The CDR3 totals 12 residues. Germline CDR1 is SQVTM and CDR2 is ANQGSEA. Trimming stripped 8 bases from V and 3 bases from J, with 14 bases between. CDR3 in amino acids: CSSLSGFYEQYF. The CDR3 DNA reads as TGCAGCTCACTCTCCGGGTTCTACGAGCAGTACTTC.

The genes are TRBV19 and TRBJ2-1; perhaps TRBD2 as D (6 bases). Per the germline V gene, CDR1 is LNHDA and CDR2 is SQIVND (reference sequence). This CDR3 region has 16 residues. Trimming left V 4 bases short and J 7 bases short, with 20 bases between. CDR3 sequence reads: CASSKAGSVPQNEQFF. The CDR3 coding sequence is TGTGCCAGTAGTAAAGCGGGTTCCGTTCCACAAAATGAGCAGTTCTTC.

The rearrangement joins TRBV6-1 to TRBJ1-1; tentative D call: TRBD1 (5 bases). Germline CDR1 and CDR2: MNHNS and SASEGT. The germline V and J ends were trimmed by 2 bases and 1 base, with 17 bases remaining between them. This CDR3 contains 17 residues. CDR3 coding DNA: TGTGCCAGCAGTGAATTGGGTTGGGGCCAAACGAACACTGAAGCTTTCTTT. It codes for CASSELGWGQTNTEAFF.

The chain joins TRBV9 to TRBJ2-3, with D tentatively TRBD1 (5 bases). Trimming pared 4 bases from V and 6 bases from J, leaving 9 bases between. Germline CDR1 and CDR2: SGDLS and YYNGEE. The CDR3 covers 12 residues. CDR3 sequence reads: CASSQGLDTQYF. The CDR3 bases are TGTGCCAGCAGCCAGGGCCTGGATACGCAGTATTTT. Full variable domain (missing parts from reference TRBV9 and TRBJ2-3): DSGVTQTPKHLITATGQRVTLRCSPRSGDLSVYWYQQSLDQGLQFLIQYYNGEERAKGNILERFSAQQFPDLHSELNLSSLELGDSALYFCASSQGLDTQYFGPGTRLTVL.